The 10 T cell receptor beta chains in this list originate from one sample, sequenced in a study of T cells in localized non-small cell lung cancer. Profiled with immunoSEQ multiplex PCR; TCRdb holds only in-frame clones, not every one. Of 20,000 to 25,000 clones in the sample, approximately 90% were seen once. Sequencing used peripheral blood, obtained before any cancer treatment. The receptors derive from a woman aged 40-69 years with stage I lung adenocarcinoma.

CDR3 DNA sequence: TGCGCCAGCAGCTTGAGACCGGACAACGGGGAGCTGTTTTTT. It specifies CASSLRPDNGELFF. The V and J genes are TRBV5-1 and TRBJ2-2, with a tentative D call TRBD1 (5 bases). Trimming cost V 1 base and J 7 bases, with 11 bases left between them. CDR1 is SGHRS and CDR2 is YFSETQ in the germline V gene. CDR3 length equals 14 residues. Full variable domain (remainder filled in from reference TRBV5-1 and TRBJ2-2): KAGVTQTPRYLIKTRGQQVTLSCSPISGHRSVSWYQQTPGQGLQFLFEYFSETQRNKGNFPGRFSGRQFSNSRSEMNVSTLELGDSALYLCASSLRPDNGELFFGEGSRLTVL.

The chain carries TRBV6-5 and TRBJ1-2, with D perhaps TRBD1 (5 bases). Trimming left V 0 bases short and J 3 bases short, with 11 bases between. There are 15 residues in the CDR3. Germline values: CDR1 MNHEY, CDR2 SVGAGI. CDR3 region: CASSYSGQGYYGYTF. The CDR3 DNA reads as TGTGCCAGCAGTTACTCCGGGCAGGGTTACTATGGCTACACCTTC.

V is TRBV6-5 and J is TRBJ1-1; no definite D call. The CDR3 is 16 amino acids. Germline-derived CDR1 and CDR2 are MNHEY and SVGAGI. The V end lost 1 base, the J end lost 0 bases, and 12 bases lay between the germline ends. The CDR3 DNA reads as TGTGCCAGCAGTTACTGGGCAGGTCCAATGAACACTGAAGCTTTCTTT. Translating gives CASSYWAGPMNTEAFF.

This rearrangement joins TRBV20-1 to TRBJ2-1; maybe TRBD2 (5 bases). This CDR3 contains 10 residues. Germline assignment: CDR1 DFQATT and CDR2 SNEGSKA (reference sequence). V was cut by 6 bases and J by 10 bases, with 10 bases left in between. CDR3 bases: TGCAGTGCGAATGAGGGCGAGCAGTTCTTC. Its translation is CSANEGEQFF.

This chain connects TRBV4-2 to TRBJ2-1; TRBD2 agrees at 11 bases. CDR1 is LGHNA, CDR2 YNFKEQ, per germline. The CDR3 runs 15 residues. J gave up 11 bases and V 1 base, and 7 bases lay outside the gene matches. CDR3 protein: CASSQVAGLAAKQFF. In DNA, the CDR3 is TGTGCCAGCAGCCAAGTAGCGGGACTAGCGGCGAAGCAGTTCTTC.

The V call is TRBV9, the J call TRBJ2-2, with 7 bases aligning to TRBD2. The CDR3 covers 13 residues. CDR1 is SGDLS, CDR2 YYNGEE, per germline. The J segment lost 1 base and the V segment lost 9 bases, leaving 3 bases of the junction unmatched. This chain's CDR3 is CATERENTGELFF. CDR3 sequence (DNA): TGTGCCACTGAGCGGGAGAACACCGGGGAGCTGTTTTTT.

This chain uses TRBV27 with TRBJ2-3; D remains unclear. The CDR3 has 15 residues. V was clipped by 5 bases and J by 3 bases, with 15 bases between them. Germline-derived CDR1 and CDR2 are MNHEY and SMNVEV (reference sequence). The CDR3 sequence is CASSLYDSGTDTQYF. The CDR3 DNA reads TGTGCCAGCAGTCTATATGACTCCGGGACAGATACGCAGTATTTT.

The rearrangement uses TRBV4-2 and TRBJ1-2; TRBD1 might be the D (5 bases). This CDR3 comprises 18 residues. Germline CDR1 and CDR2: LGHNA and YNFKEQ. Trimming stripped 4 bases from V and 6 bases from J, with 27 bases between. CDR3 region: CASSPEPGRDPVLDGYTF. Here the CDR3 DNA reads TGTGCCAGCAGCCCCGAACCAGGGAGGGATCCAGTGTTGGATGGCTACACCTTC.

The chain uses TRBV18 and TRBJ1-2; D uncertain. CDR3 length: 14 residues. V shed 3 bases and J shed 3 bases, with 11 bases lying between them. The germline gives CDR1 KGHSH, CDR2 LQKENI. The CDR3 sequence: CASSPGLRDYGYTF. The CDR3 bases are TGTGCCAGCTCACCGGGTCTAAGGGACTATGGCTACACCTTC.

The chain employs TRBV10-3 and TRBJ1-5; a weak D match, TRBD1 (5 bases). The length of the CDR3 is 15 residues. Trimming removed 6 bases from V and 3 bases from J, with 15 bases in between. Germline-derived CDR1 and CDR2 are ENHRY and SYGVKD. The CDR3 sequence: CAIRIRDGYNQPQHF. The CDR3 DNA is TGTGCCATCAGGATCCGGGACGGCTACAATCAGCCCCAGCATTTT.